These 26 T cell receptor beta chains originate from one sample sequenced in a study of blood T cell repertoires in COVID-19 (dated by TCRdb to about 2020). The library was prepared using the immunoSEQ multiplex PCR assay. TCRdb re-hosts the immuneACCESS table, in-frame sequences only. Its copies lack some clones; in the studies checked, an unresolved V gene accounts for under half of them, and the cause for the rest is not known. The sample table shows around 150,000 clones, and around nine tenths are seen once. The ten largest make up 3.5% to 5.5% of the sample. The sequencing input was peripheral blood. Source of these receptors: a middle-aged woman with acute or convalescent COVID-19.

The chain uses TRBV2 and TRBJ2-7; 12 bases are shared with TRBD2. The CDR3 has 19 amino acids. Per germline, CDR1 SNHLY and CDR2 FYNNEI. V gave up 0 bases and J gave up 5 bases; unmatched junction bases: 14. The CDR3 reads CASSEALGRLAGAGHEQYF. Here the CDR3 DNA reads TGTGCCAGCAGTGAAGCGCTTGGTAGACTAGCGGGAGCCGGCCACGAGCAGTACTTC.

The gene calls are TRBV7-2 and TRBJ1-6; the D is unclear. Germline V gene data show CDR1 as SGHTA and CDR2 as FQGNSA. The CDR3 runs to 15 residues. V lost 5 bases to trimming and J lost 7 bases, with 15 bases between them. Here the CDR3 DNA reads TGTGCCAGCAGCCCATCCCCCGGAGGGAATTCACCCCTCCACTTT. Translating it yields CASSPSPGGNSPLHF.

This chain connects TRBV7-2 to TRBJ1-4; no clear D. With 2 bases removed from V and 8 bases from J, the gap between germline ends came to 9 bases. CDR3 length: 13 residues. Germline CDR1 is SGHTA and CDR2 is FQGNSA. CDR3 region: CASSLNGREKLFF. The CDR3 bases are TGTGCCAGCAGCTTAAACGGGAGGGAAAAACTGTTTTTT. The full variable domain, its missing parts supplied by reference TRBV7-2 and TRBJ1-4, is GAGVSQSPSNKVTEKGKDVELRCDPISGHTALYWYRQSLGQGLEFLIYFQGNSAPDKSGLPSDRFSAERTGGSVSTLTIQRTQQEDSAVYLCASSLNGREKLFFGSGTQLSVL.

This chain joins TRBV11-3 and TRBJ2-7; weak D call: TRBD1 (5 bases). Deletions cut 5 bases from V and 6 bases from J, with 11 bases between. The length of the CDR3 is 12 residues. Germline-derived CDR1 and CDR2 are SGHNT and YENEEA. CDR3 amino acids: CASSQGPGEQYF. The CDR3 DNA is TGTGCCAGCAGCCAGGGCCCGGGCGAGCAGTACTTC.

The sample holds one count of this clone. The chain combines TRBV4-2 with TRBJ2-2; 8 nucleotides agree with TRBD1. Unmatched junction bases numbered 4, after V lost 1 base and J lost 6 bases. The V gene's germline CDR1 is LGHNA and CDR2 YNFKEQ. This CDR3 spans 15 amino acids. The CDR3 DNA reads as TGTGCCAGCAGCCAAGTCTTACAGGGGGCCGGGGAGCTGTTTTTT. Its protein product is CASSQVLQGAGELFF.

This clone was counted once. The chain uses TRBV4-3 and TRBJ2-2; 9 positions agree with TRBD2. This CDR3 region has 18 residues. J gave up 6 bases and V 0 bases, and 11 bases lay outside the gene matches. The germline gives CDR1 LGHNA, CDR2 YSLEER. The CDR3 DNA reads TGCGCCAGCAGCCAAGATACTGGGCTAGCGGGGAGGTCCGGGGAGCTGTTTTTT. Translated: CASSQDTGLAGRSGELFF.

The table lists this clone with a count of one. V is TRBV7-9 and J is TRBJ2-5; unclear D gene. Germline CDR1 SEHNR, CDR2 FQNEAQ (reference sequence). V lost 3 bases and J 1 base, leaving 3 bases between the germline ends. CDR3 size: 12 residues. This CDR3 is CASSFLQETQYF. DNA of the CDR3: TGTGCCAGCAGCTTTCTCCAAGAGACCCAGTACTTC.

The chain combines TRBV27 with TRBJ1-2, with TRBD1 identical over 7 bases. This CDR3 is built from 14 residues. From germline, CDR1 is MNHEY and CDR2 SMNVEV (reference sequence). V was clipped by 4 bases and J by 5 bases; unmatched bases: 7. The CDR3 here is CASSSPGTVYGYTF. The CDR3 nucleotides read TGTGCCAGCAGTTCTCCCGGGACAGTGTATGGCTACACCTTC.

This clone was detected only a few times. This chain uses TRBV18 with TRBJ2-7, with D perhaps TRBD1 (5 bases). Trimming took off 2 bases at V and 2 bases at J, with 13 bases between the two ends. The germline V gene has CDR1 KGHSH and CDR2 LQKENI. This CDR3 has 15 residues. The chain's CDR3 is CASSPAQGTPYEQYF. CDR3 nucleotides: TGTGCCAGCTCACCAGCCCAGGGAACCCCCTACGAGCAGTACTTC. Full variable domain (rest looked up from reference TRBV18 and TRBJ2-7): NAGVMQNPRHLVRRRGQEARLRCSPMKGHSHVYWYRQLPEEGLKFMVYLQKENIIDESGMPKERFSAEFPKEGPSILRIQQVVRGDSAAYFCASSPAQGTPYEQYFGPGTRLTVT.

This chain connects TRBV7-9 to TRBJ1-4; D is perhaps TRBD1 (5 bases). The CDR3 runs 15 residues. The V gene lost 5 bases and the J gene lost 5 bases, with 15 bases spanning the gap. CDR1 is SEHNR, CDR2 FQNEAQ, per germline (reference sequence). CDR3 residues: CASSPRTRLNEKLFF. The CDR3 bases are TGTGCCAGCAGCCCCCGGACACGATTGAATGAAAAACTGTTTTTT.

This chain connects TRBV6-5 to TRBJ2-1, with 8 bases lining up with TRBD2. Germline CDR1 and CDR2: MNHEY and SVGAGI. This CDR3 spans 15 amino acids. With V trimmed by 9 bases and J by 0 bases, 7 bases remained unmatched. This CDR3 reads CASSGGASSYNEQFF. In DNA, the CDR3 is TGTGCCAGTTCGGGGGGGGCGAGCTCCTACAATGAGCAGTTCTTC.

The chain carries TRBV19 and TRBJ2-7; possible D gene TRBD1, 5 bases. V lost 4 bases, J lost 6 bases, and 19 bases lay in between. The CDR3 is 15 amino acids. Germline assignment: CDR1 LNHDA and CDR2 SQIVND (reference sequence). The CDR3, as DNA: TGTGCCAGTAGTACACAAGGGGCAGGGCTGAGCGAGCAGTACTTC. Translated: CASSTQGAGLSEQYF.

The V gene is TRBV15, the J gene TRBJ1-6; TRBD1 matches 9 bases. Germline values: CDR1 LNHNV, CDR2 YYDKDF (reference sequence). The CDR3 sequence is 14 residues long. J was trimmed by 10 bases and V by 3 bases; bases with no gene match: 4. For the CDR3, the DNA is TGTGCCACCAGCAGTACAGGGGGCAACTCACCCCTCCACTTT. Translating it yields CATSSTGGNSPLHF.

This chain uses TRBV5-1 with TRBJ1-3; D may be TRBD1 (6 bases). The CDR3 runs to 15 residues. V lost 0 bases, J lost 4 bases, and 11 bases lay in between. Germline V gives CDR1 SGHRS, CDR2 YFSETQ. In DNA, the CDR3 is TGCGCCAGCAGCTTGGCCCCAGGGGTGGGAAACACCATATATTTT. This translates into CASSLAPGVGNTIYF.

Here the CDR3 DNA reads TGTGCCAGCAATCTAGCGTTGAACACCGGGGAGCTGTTTTTT. It specifies CASNLALNTGELFF. This chain links TRBV6-5 with TRBJ2-2, with D maybe TRBD2 (6 bases). V was pared by 7 bases and J by 1 base, with 10 bases between. Germline V CDR1 and CDR2: MNHEY, SVGAGI. The CDR3 is 14 residues long.

The V gene is TRBV19, the J gene TRBJ1-5, with no clear D. The germline V gene has CDR1 LNHDA and CDR2 SQIVND (reference sequence). This CDR3 has 15 residues. V lost 4 bases to trimming and J lost 2 bases, with 12 bases between them. CDR3 protein: CASSTPGRGNQPQHF. CDR3 DNA sequence: TGTGCCAGTAGTACCCCGGGGAGGGGCAATCAGCCCCAGCATTTT.

This chain joins TRBV3-1 (or the pseudogene TRBV3-2) and TRBJ2-4, with D maybe TRBD2 (6 bases). Germline V gives CDR1 LGHDT, CDR2 YNNKEL (reference sequence). The CDR3 runs 15 residues. Trimming took off 4 bases at V and 4 bases at J, with 14 bases between the two ends. The CDR3 sequence: CASSPIGGPKNIQYF. The CDR3 region has the DNA TGTGCCAGCAGCCCGATCGGGGGACCTAAAAACATTCAGTACTTC.

The gene calls are TRBV2 and TRBJ1-4, with D tentatively TRBD1 (5 bases). The CDR3 loop spans 13 amino acids. Germline CDR1 is SNHLY and CDR2 is FYNNEI. V was shortened by 4 bases and J by 5 bases, with 8 bases between the two germline ends. The DNA of the CDR3 is TGTGCCAGCAGTGTGGACATAAATGAAAAACTGTTTTTT. Translation gives CASSVDINEKLFF.

The genes are TRBV5-1 and TRBJ1-4, with unresolved D. The V end lost 5 bases, the J end lost 5 bases, and 10 bases lay between the germline ends. Germline V CDR1 and CDR2: SGHRS, YFSETQ. The CDR3 is made up of 13 amino acids. CDR3 coding DNA: TGCGCCAGCAGGGTAGGCGGGAATGAAAAACTGTTTTTT. Protein sequence: CASRVGGNEKLFF.

This rearrangement joins TRBV27 to TRBJ1-2, with 7 bases identical to TRBD1. The CDR3 is made up of 15 amino acids. Per the germline V gene, CDR1 is MNHEY and CDR2 is SMNVEV (reference sequence). The V gene end was trimmed by 8 bases and the J gene end by 8 bases; junction bases not matched to a gene: 17. The CDR3 DNA is TGTGCCAGCTTCTCCGGGACAGACCTCTCCGGGGGCTACACCTTC. As protein: CASFSGTDLSGGYTF.

This chain connects TRBV6-2 or TRBV6-3 to TRBJ1-5; weak D call: TRBD1 (6 bases). CDR1 and CDR2 (germline): MNHEY, SVGEGT. Trimming removed 6 bases at V and 0 bases at J, with 12 bases between. This CDR3 contains 15 residues. CDR3 protein: CASSKDSLSNQPQHF. CDR3 DNA: TGTGCCAGCAGCAAGGACAGCCTTAGCAATCAGCCCCAGCATTTT.

The CDR3 region is CASSELTGLSSYEQYF. DNA of the CDR3: TGTGCCAGCAGTGAGTTAACGGGACTTAGCTCCTACGAGCAGTACTTC. This sequence joins TRBV2 and TRBJ2-7; TRBD2 might be the D (6 bases). This CDR3 has 16 amino acids. V was shortened by 3 bases and J by 0 bases, with 15 bases between the two germline ends. CDR1 SNHLY and CDR2 FYNNEI come from the germline V gene.

The gene calls are TRBV6-2 or TRBV6-3 and TRBJ1-1, with 8 nucleotides matching TRBD1. Germline CDR1 is MNHEY and CDR2 is SVGEGT. V gave up 5 bases and J gave up 1 base; unmatched junction bases: 3. This CDR3 comprises 14 residues. CDR3 sequence (DNA): TGTGCCAGCAGTCGACAGGGGTGGAACACTGAAGCTTTCTTT. It yields the protein CASSRQGWNTEAFF.

This clone was counted once. The V and J genes are TRBV30 and TRBJ2-5; D gene ambiguous. The CDR3 extends over 14 amino acids. Looked up from germline, CDR1 is GTSNPN and CDR2 is SVGIG (reference sequence). Trimming shortened V by 3 bases and J by 7 bases, and 18 bases separated the two germline ends. CDR3 in DNA: TGTGCCTGGAGGGTAACGGCCTCTCTAGGGACCCAGTACTTC. As protein: CAWRVTASLGTQYF.

The chain joins TRBV21-1 to TRBJ2-7; the table's D call of TRBD1 was not tested on the DNA. TRBV21-1 is given as a pseudogene. The CDR3 length is 21 residues. The CDR3 nucleotides are TGTGCCAGCAGCAAATCAGAATGGCGGACAGGGGGCGTCCTCCCTCACTACGAGCAGTACTTC. Translated: CASSKSEWRTGGVLPHYEQYF.

The CDR3 loop is CASSRGPKENVIQYF. CDR3 sequence (DNA): TGTGCCAGCAGCCGGGGGCCTAAGGAAAATGTCATTCAGTACTTC. The chain recombines TRBV3-1 (or the pseudogene TRBV3-2) with TRBJ2-4; the D gene is possibly TRBD1 (6 bases). CDR1 and CDR2 from the germline V gene are LGHDT and YNNKEL (reference sequence). CDR3 length: 15 amino acids. The V and J ends lost 4 bases and 9 bases respectively, with 19 bases between them.